Listed below are T cell receptor beta chains from one sample, sequenced in a study of cytomegalovirus exposure and HLA in healthy donors. Profiling relied on immunoSEQ multiplex PCR, and the TCRdb table lists in-frame clones only, not all of them. The sample has approximately 240,000 clones; around nine tenths are singletons. The sample taken for sequencing was PBMCs. The origin of the receptors is a woman aged 18-29 years in good health and CMV-seronegative. Each CDR3 is given with its conserved first and last residue. The order of the fields is CDR3 DNA, CDR3 protein, D gene, V gene, clone size, J gene. The D gene is left open where the match is weak. The size field is filled for only some rows; it gives once, few, many or a size class.

DNA: TGTGCCAGCAGCTTGTTCACAGTCCTTAGCTCCTACAATGAGCAGTTCTTC
CDR3: CASSLFTVLSSYNEQFF
D: -
V: TRBV7-9
size: few
J: TRBJ2-1

DNA: TGTGCCAGCAGTGTACAGGGTATAGCCCCATACAATGAGCAGTTCTTC
CDR3: CASSVQGIAPYNEQFF
D: -
V: TRBV6-4
size: few
J: TRBJ2-1

DNA: TGTGCCAGCAGTTTACCAGGAAACACCATATATTTT
CDR3: CASSLPGNTIYF
D: -
V: TRBV27
size: -
J: TRBJ1-3

DNA: TGCGCCAGCAGCCAGCTTGGAGGGGTTAGCGGGGTGAACACCGGGGAGCTGTTTTTT
CDR3: CASSQLGGVSGVNTGELFF
D: TRBD2
V: TRBV4-1
size: -
J: TRBJ2-2

DNA: TGTGCCATCTACCCCAAGGGACAGGTCACAGATACGCAGTATTTT
CDR3: CAIYPKGQVTDTQYF
D: TRBD1
V: TRBV7-2
size: -
J: TRBJ2-3

DNA: TGCGCCAGCAGCCAAGATTTTAGCGGGGGGCAGTCGCAGTACTTC
CDR3: CASSQDFSGGQSQYF
D: TRBD2
V: TRBV4-3
size: few
J: TRBJ2-5

DNA: TGTGCCAGCATTTCCCCAGGCTTCTCTGGAAACACCATATATTTT
CDR3: CASISPGFSGNTIYF
D: -
V: TRBV28
size: -
J: TRBJ1-3

DNA: TGTGCCAGCGGGGCAGGGGGCGGGACCGGGGAGCTGTTTTTT
CDR3: CASGAGGGTGELFF
D: TRBD1
V: TRBV2
size: -
J: TRBJ2-2

DNA: TGTGCCAGCAGTTATAATAGGGGCAAGCTTCTGTACGAGCAGTACTTC
CDR3: CASSYNRGKLLYEQYF
D: -
V: TRBV6-6
size: few
J: TRBJ2-7

DNA: TGTGCCAGCAGCGTAGGGCCTAGCCTCTACAATGAGCAGTTCTTC
CDR3: CASSVGPSLYNEQFF
D: -
V: TRBV9
size: few
J: TRBJ2-1

DNA: TGTGCCAGCAGCGCGGGAGTCCCCTACAATGAGCAGTTCTTC
CDR3: CASSAGVPYNEQFF
D: TRBD2
V: TRBV7-3
size: -
J: TRBJ2-1

DNA: TGTGCCAGCAGTTTTTCCCAGTGGCCCTACGAGCAGTACTTC
CDR3: CASSFSQWPYEQYF
D: -
V: TRBV27
size: once
J: TRBJ2-7

DNA: TGTGCCAGTAGTACGTACGGACAGGTCGCGAGGAGTGAAAAACTGTTTTTT
CDR3: CASSTYGQVARSEKLFF
D: TRBD1
V: TRBV19
size: -
J: TRBJ1-4

DNA: TGCGCCAGCAGATACGGGACTAGCGGGCCGTCCTACAATGAGCAGTTCTTC
CDR3: CASRYGTSGPSYNEQFF
D: TRBD2
V: TRBV5-1
size: -
J: TRBJ2-1

DNA: TGTGCCAGCAGTCTGACTCTACGGGGCTACAATGAGCAGTTCTTC
CDR3: CASSLTLRGYNEQFF
D: -
V: TRBV27
size: -
J: TRBJ2-1

DNA: TGTGCCAGCATCCAGGGAGGGCGGGTGGGCTATGGCTACACCTTC
CDR3: CASIQGGRVGYGYTF
D: -
V: TRBV7-2
size: few
J: TRBJ1-2

DNA: TGTGCCAGCAACGGACTAGCGGGGGGCACCGGGGAGCTGTTTTTT
CDR3: CASNGLAGGTGELFF
D: TRBD2
V: TRBV2
size: few
J: TRBJ2-2

DNA: TGTGCCAGCAGCTTAGGGTGGGAGGGAAACAATGAGCAGTTCTTC
CDR3: CASSLGWEGNNEQFF
D: TRBD2
V: TRBV11-2
size: -
J: TRBJ2-1